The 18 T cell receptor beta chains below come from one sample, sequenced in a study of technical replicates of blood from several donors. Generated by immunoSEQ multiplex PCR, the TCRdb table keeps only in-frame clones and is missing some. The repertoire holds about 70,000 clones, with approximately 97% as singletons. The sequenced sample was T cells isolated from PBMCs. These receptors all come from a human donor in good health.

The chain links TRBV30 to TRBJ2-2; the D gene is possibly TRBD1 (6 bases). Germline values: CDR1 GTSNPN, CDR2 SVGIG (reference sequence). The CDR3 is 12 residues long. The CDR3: CARGGNTGELFF. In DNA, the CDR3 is TGTGCTCGAGGGGGGAACACCGGGGAGCTGTTTTTT. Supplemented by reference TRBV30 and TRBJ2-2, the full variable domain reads SQTIHQWPATLVQPVGSPLSLECTVEGTSNPNLYWYRQAAGRGLQLLFYSVGIGQISSEVPQNLSASRPQDRQFILSSKKLLLSDSGFYLCARGGNTGELFFGEGSRLTVL.

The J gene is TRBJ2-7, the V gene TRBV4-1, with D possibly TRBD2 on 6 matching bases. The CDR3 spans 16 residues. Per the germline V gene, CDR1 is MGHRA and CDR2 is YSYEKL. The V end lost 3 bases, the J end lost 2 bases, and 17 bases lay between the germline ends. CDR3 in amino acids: CASSQAGPNAPYEQYF. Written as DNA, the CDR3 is TGCGCCAGCAGCCAGGCGGGACCGAACGCCCCCTACGAGCAGTACTTC.

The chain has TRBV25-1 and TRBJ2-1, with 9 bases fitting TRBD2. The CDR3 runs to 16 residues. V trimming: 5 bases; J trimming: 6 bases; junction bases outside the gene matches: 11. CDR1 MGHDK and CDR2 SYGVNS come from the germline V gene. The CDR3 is CASSLAGGTVGNEQFF. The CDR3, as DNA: TGTGCCAGCAGTCTTGCGGGGGGGACTGTGGGCAATGAGCAGTTCTTC.

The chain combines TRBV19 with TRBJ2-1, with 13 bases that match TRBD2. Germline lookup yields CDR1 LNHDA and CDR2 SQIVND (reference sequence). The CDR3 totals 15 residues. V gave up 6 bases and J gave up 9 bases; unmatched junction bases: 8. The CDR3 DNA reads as TGTGCCAGTAGCCCAGGACTAGCGGGAGAAGGTGAGCAGTTCTTC. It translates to CASSPGLAGEGEQFF.

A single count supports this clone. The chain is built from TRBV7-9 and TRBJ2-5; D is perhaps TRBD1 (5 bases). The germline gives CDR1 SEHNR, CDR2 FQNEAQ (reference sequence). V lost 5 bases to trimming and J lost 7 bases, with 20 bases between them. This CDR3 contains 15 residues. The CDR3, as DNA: TGTGCCAGCAGCCAACGAAGGGTGGAAAGGGGGACCCAGTACTTC. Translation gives CASSQRRVERGTQYF.

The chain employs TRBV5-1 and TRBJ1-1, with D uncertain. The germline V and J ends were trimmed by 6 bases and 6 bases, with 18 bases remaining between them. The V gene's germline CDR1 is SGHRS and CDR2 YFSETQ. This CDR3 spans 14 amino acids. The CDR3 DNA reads TGCGCCAGCAACGCTGGAGTGGTGACTGCTGAAGCTTTCTTT. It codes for CASNAGVVTAEAFF.

Here the CDR3 DNA reads TGTGCCAGCAGCAGACAGGGGGGCGCTGGGGCCAACGTCCTGACTTTC. It specifies CASSRQGGAGANVLTF. The V and J genes are TRBV2 and TRBJ2-6, with 9 nucleotides matching TRBD1. CDR3 length: 16 amino acids. Germline V gives CDR1 SNHLY, CDR2 FYNNEI. Unmatched junction bases numbered 5, after V lost 6 bases and J lost 2 bases.

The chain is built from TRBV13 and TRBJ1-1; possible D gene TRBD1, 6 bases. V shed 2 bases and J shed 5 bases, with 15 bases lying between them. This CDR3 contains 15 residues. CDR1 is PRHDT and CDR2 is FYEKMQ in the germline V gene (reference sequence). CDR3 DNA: TGTGCCAGCAGCTTAAAAGTGTGGGGGCGGACTGAAGCTTTCTTT. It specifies CASSLKVWGRTEAFF.

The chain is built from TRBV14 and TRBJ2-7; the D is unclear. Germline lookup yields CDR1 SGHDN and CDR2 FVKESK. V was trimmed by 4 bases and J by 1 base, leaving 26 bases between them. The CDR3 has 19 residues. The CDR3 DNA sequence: TGTGCCAGCAGCCTCCGGCGGTTATTACCGACGTCCCCTTCCTACGAGCAGTACTTC. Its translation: CASSLRRLLPTSPSYEQYF.

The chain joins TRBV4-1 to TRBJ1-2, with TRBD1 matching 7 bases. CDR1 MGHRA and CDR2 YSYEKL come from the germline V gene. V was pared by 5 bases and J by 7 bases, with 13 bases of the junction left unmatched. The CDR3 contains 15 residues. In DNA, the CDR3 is TGCGCCAGCAGCACCCGAACAGGGGAGGACGGTGGCTACACCTTC. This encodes CASSTRTGEDGGYTF.

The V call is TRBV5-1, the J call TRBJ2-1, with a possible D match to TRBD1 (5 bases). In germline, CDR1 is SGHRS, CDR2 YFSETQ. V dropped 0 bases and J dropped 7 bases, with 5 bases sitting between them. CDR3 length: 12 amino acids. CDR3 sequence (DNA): TGCGCCAGCAGCTTGGAGGGGAATGAGCAGTTCTTC. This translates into CASSLEGNEQFF.

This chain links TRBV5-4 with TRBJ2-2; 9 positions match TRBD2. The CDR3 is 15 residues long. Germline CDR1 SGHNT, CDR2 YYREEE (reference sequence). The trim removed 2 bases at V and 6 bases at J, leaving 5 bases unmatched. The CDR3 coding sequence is TGTGCCAGCAGCTTAACGAGCGGGGGGCCCGGGGAGCTGTTTTTT. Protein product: CASSLTSGGPGELFF.

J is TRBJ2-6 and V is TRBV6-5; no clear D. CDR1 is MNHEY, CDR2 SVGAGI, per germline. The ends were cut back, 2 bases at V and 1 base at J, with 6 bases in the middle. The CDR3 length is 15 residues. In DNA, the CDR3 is TGTGCCAGCAGTTACGTGGCATCTGGGGCCAACGTCCTGACTTTC. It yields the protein CASSYVASGANVLTF.

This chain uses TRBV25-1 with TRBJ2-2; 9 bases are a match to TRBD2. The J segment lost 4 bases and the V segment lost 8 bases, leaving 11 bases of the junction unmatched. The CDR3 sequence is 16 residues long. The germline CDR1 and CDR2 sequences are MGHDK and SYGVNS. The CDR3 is CASGGLAAATTGELFF. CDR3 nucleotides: TGTGCCAGCGGGGGACTAGCTGCCGCGACCACCGGGGAGCTGTTTTTT.

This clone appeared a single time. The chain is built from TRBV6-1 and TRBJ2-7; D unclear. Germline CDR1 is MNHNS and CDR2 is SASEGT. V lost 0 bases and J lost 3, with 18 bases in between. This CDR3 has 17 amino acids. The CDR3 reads CASSEALEKSLDYEQYF. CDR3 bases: TGTGCCAGCAGTGAAGCGCTAGAGAAAAGCCTCGACTACGAGCAGTACTTC.

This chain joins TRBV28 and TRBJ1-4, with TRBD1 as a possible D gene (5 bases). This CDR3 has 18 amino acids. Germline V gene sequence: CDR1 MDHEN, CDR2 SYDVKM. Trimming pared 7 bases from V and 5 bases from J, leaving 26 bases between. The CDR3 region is CASKPLRGYDPGNEKLFF. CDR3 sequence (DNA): TGTGCCAGCAAACCGCTCCGGGGGTACGATCCCGGCAATGAAAAACTGTTTTTT.

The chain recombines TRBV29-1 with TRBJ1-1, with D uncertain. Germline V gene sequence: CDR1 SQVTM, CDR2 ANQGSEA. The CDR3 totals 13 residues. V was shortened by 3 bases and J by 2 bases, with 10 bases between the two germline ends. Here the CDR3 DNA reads TGCAGCGTTGAGGGCCAGGCTAACACTGAAGCTTTCTTT. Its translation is CSVEGQANTEAFF. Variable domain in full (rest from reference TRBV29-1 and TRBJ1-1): SAVISQKPSRDICQRGTSLTIQCQVDSQVTMMFWYRQQPGQSLTLIATANQGSEATYESGFVIDKFPISRPNLTFSTLTVSNMSPEDSSIYLCSVEGQANTEAFFGQGTRLTVV.

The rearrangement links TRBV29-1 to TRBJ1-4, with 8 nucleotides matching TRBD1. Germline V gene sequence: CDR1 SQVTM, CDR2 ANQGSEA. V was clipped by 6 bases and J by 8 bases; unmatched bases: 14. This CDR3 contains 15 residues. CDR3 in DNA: TGCAGCGTAAGATTCGGCTCAGGGGGCAGGGAAAAACTGTTTTTT. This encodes CSVRFGSGGREKLFF.